These T cell receptor beta chains were read from a single sample in a study of cytomegalovirus exposure and HLA in healthy donors. Profiling relied on immunoSEQ multiplex PCR, and the TCRdb table lists in-frame clones only, not all of them. The sample yields roughly 150,000 clones, about 81% seen once. Sample: PBMCs. All receptors come from a man younger than 45 in good health and CMV-seronegative. Both conserved end residues are part of each CDR3. Size is omitted from some rows. Given values are once, few, many or a class for expanded clones.

v_gene,j_gene,abundance,CDR3aa
TRBV7-2,TRBJ2-7,few,CASSLAGGQYEQYF
TRBV7-2,TRBJ1-2,few,CASSLGGGPHYGYTF
TRBV5-1,TRBJ2-1,-,CASSLSGAYNEQFF
TRBV5-6,TRBJ2-5,-,CASSLFGGGVKETQYF
TRBV19,TRBJ1-1,-,CASSIAIRGEAFF
TRBV5-1,TRBJ2-1,-,CASSLEGGRNEQFF
TRBV30,TRBJ2-3,-,CAWSGLGLAGVLHSTDTQYF
TRBV9,TRBJ2-5,once,CASSVYRVKETQYF
TRBV7-9,TRBJ1-1,-,CASSWGESRTEAFF
TRBV7-9,TRBJ2-7,-,CASSPTSGSYEQYF
TRBV28,TRBJ1-2,-,CASSSPGQAPFNYGYTF
TRBV30,TRBJ2-7,-,CAWSPGLAGTYEQYF
TRBV7-2,TRBJ1-6,-,CASSLDGTRGSPLHF
TRBV5-1,TRBJ1-2,once,CASSPTGGPNYGYTF
TRBV19,TRBJ1-6,few,CASRSQGSSPLHF
TRBV2,TRBJ2-2,-,CASILKTGALTGELFF
TRBV6-1,TRBJ2-5,-,CASKGLAGRETQYF
TRBV19,TRBJ2-5,-,CASSVKETQYF
TRBV28,TRBJ2-3,-,CASSLSGGRRTDTQYF
TRBV30,TRBJ2-7,-,CAWSLQGEQYF
TRBV19,TRBJ2-3,-,CASSFKLADTQYF
TRBV27,TRBJ2-5,-,CASSLSRAGGRETQYF
TRBV19,TRBJ1-1,-,CASRAQVLNTEAFF
TRBV28,TRBJ2-3,-,CASIGRDNTDTQYF
TRBV11-2,TRBJ2-2,-,CASSMSFRIGVTGELFF
TRBV5-4,TRBJ1-4,-,CASSSTGVNEKLFF
TRBV30,TRBJ1-5,-,CAWRGQGDQPQHF
TRBV9,TRBJ1-3,-,CASSPIRDRVSGNTIYF
TRBV2,TRBJ2-5,once,CASSPDRGGETQYF
TRBV7-2,TRBJ2-2,-,CASSSGLASTGELFF
TRBV9,TRBJ2-2,once,CASSVSGPGELFF
TRBV5-1,TRBJ1-2,-,CASSHEQSNYGYTF
TRBV4-1,TRBJ2-2,few,CASSQVQSTGELFF
TRBV5-5,TRBJ2-7,-,CASSRDRGYEQYF
TRBV28,TRBJ2-7,-,CASTQTPGGQGAVRSYEQYF
TRBV28,TRBJ2-1,-,CASSLSLSGREEFF